Listed below are T cell receptor beta chains from one sample, sequenced in a study of blood T cell repertoires in COVID-19. Repertoires were generated with immunoSEQ multiplex PCR, while TCRdb's copy carries only in-frame clones and drops some. The repertoire has fewer than 200,000 clones, 83% of them found once; the top ten carry roughly 1.9%. Sequencing input: peripheral blood. The receptors here all came from a woman aged 80 or older with acute or convalescent COVID-19. The CDR3 runs from the conserved cysteine through the conserved F or W. D genes are given only for firm matches. Only some rows state a clone size, as once, few, many or a class for expanded clones.

>TRBJ2-1|TRBD2|-|TRBV5-1
TGCGCCAGCAGCCCGGGACTAGGAAGTAATGAGCAGTTCTTC
CASSPGLGSNEQFF
>TRBJ2-2|-|-|TRBV6-5
TGTGCCAGCGGAGGGACGGCGAACACCGGGGAGCTGTTTTTT
CASGGTANTGELFF
>TRBJ1-3|-|-|TRBV11-2
TGTGCCAGCAGCTCCCGGCCGGGTCGTGGAAACACCATATATTTT
CASSSRPGRGNTIYF
>TRBJ2-2|-|-|TRBV4-3
TGCGCCAGCAGCCAACAGGGTTCACGGGCCACCGGGGAGCTGTTTTTT
CASSQQGSRATGELFF
>TRBJ2-2|TRBD1|-|TRBV6-1
TGTGCCAGCAGTGACAGGGGGCCGGACACCGGGGAGCTGTTTTTT
CASSDRGPDTGELFF
>TRBJ2-3|-|-|TRBV11-2
TGTGCCAGCAGCTTAGGGGACTTCCCTAACACAGATACGCAGTATTTT
CASSLGDFPNTDTQYF
>TRBJ1-2|-|-|TRBV6-5
TGTGCCAGCAGAAGCGGAGTTGGTGGCTACACCTTC
CASRSGVGGYTF
>TRBJ1-1|TRBD1|-|TRBV19
TGTGCCAGTAGTACAAGACAGGGCAGCACTGAAGCTTTCTTT
CASSTRQGSTEAFF
>TRBJ2-7|TRBD1|-|TRBV6-5
TGTGCCAGCAGGTCGACAGGGAGAACCTACGAGCAGTACTTC
CASRSTGRTYEQYF
>TRBJ1-4|TRBD1|once|TRBV3-1/TRBV3-2
TGTGCCAGCAGCCTGAGAGGGGCAGGGGACAGAGAAAAACTGTTTTTT
CASSLRGAGDREKLFF
>TRBJ2-3|-|-|TRBV6-5
TGTGCCAGCAGTTATCAGGGGCTAGGCACAGATACGCAGTATTTT
CASSYQGLGTDTQYF
>TRBJ1-1|-|-|TRBV10-3
TGTGCCATCAGTGCGAACAGGGAGCGGAACACTGAAGCTTTCTTT
CAISANRERNTEAFF
>TRBJ1-2|TRBD1|-|TRBV4-1
TGCGCCAGCAGCCGGGGCTCGGGACAGGGGATGAATGGCTACACCTTC
CASSRGSGQGMNGYTF
>TRBJ2-2|TRBD2|-|TRBV19
TGTGCCAGTAGTCCAAGACTAGCGGGACTTTCGAACACCGGGGAGCTGTTTTTT
CASSPRLAGLSNTGELFF
>TRBJ2-2|-|-|TRBV4-3
TGCGCCAGCAGCCAAGAGCCGCAGGGTAACACCGGGGAGCTGTTTTTT
CASSQEPQGNTGELFF
>TRBJ1-5|-|-|TRBV10-2
TGCGCCAGCAGTTTTGGACAGTACAATCAGCCCCAGCATTTT
CASSFGQYNQPQHF
>TRBJ2-7|TRBD2|-|TRBV10-3
TGTGCCATCAGGGGTGAGACTAGCGGCTACGAGCAGTACTTC
CAIRGETSGYEQYF
>TRBJ2-2|TRBD2|-|TRBV14
TGTGCCAGCAGCCAACTAGCGGGAGTTGCCAGCACCGGGGAGCTGTTTTTT
CASSQLAGVASTGELFF
>TRBJ2-1|TRBD1|-|TRBV10-3
TGTGCCATCAGTGCAAATGGACAGGGGGGAAATGAGCAGTTCTTC
CAISANGQGGNEQFF
>TRBJ1-2|TRBD1|-|TRBV5-4
TGTGCCAGCAGCTTGGGACAGGGGACGAACTATGGCTACACCTTC
CASSLGQGTNYGYTF
>TRBJ2-7|TRBD2|-|TRBV5-4
TGTGCCAGCAGTCCGGGGGGGCTCTCCTACGAGCAGTACTTC
CASSPGGLSYEQYF
>TRBJ2-3|TRBD1|few|TRBV30
TGTGCCTGGAGACAGGGGACAGATACGCAGTATTTT
CAWRQGTDTQYF
>TRBJ2-5|TRBD1|-|TRBV5-1
TGCGCCAGCAACCGGGACAGCCAAGAGACCCAGTACTTC
CASNRDSQETQYF
>TRBJ1-4|-|-|TRBV10-2
TGCGCCAGCAGTTCGGCAGGTGGTGAAAAACTGTTTTTT
CASSSAGGEKLFF
>TRBJ1-4|-|-|TRBV10-1
TGCGCCAGCAGTGAGTCTAGCCAGGGATGTAATGAAAAACTGTTTTTT
CASSESSQGCNEKLFF
>TRBJ2-1|TRBD2|few|TRBV7-9
TGTGCCAGCAGCCTCGGGACTAGCGGGACAGGGGCCTACAATGAGCAGTTCTTC
CASSLGTSGTGAYNEQFF
>TRBJ2-3|-|-|TRBV5-1
TGCGCCAGCAGCTTGTCGGGAACAAGCACAGATACGCAGTATTTT
CASSLSGTSTDTQYF
>TRBJ2-2|TRBD1|-|TRBV11-3
TGTGCCAGCAGCTGGGGACAGGGGGCGAGCGGGGAGCTGTTTTTT
CASSWGQGASGELFF
>TRBJ1-2|-|-|TRBV9
TGTGCCAGCCGCCCTTCCAGCGGGGGGGGTGCTAACTATGGCTACACCTTC
CASRPSSGGGANYGYTF
>TRBJ2-2|-|-|TRBV5-4
TGTGCCAGCAGCTCCGGAGCCGGTAGCGGGAACACCGGGGAGCTGTTTTTT
CASSSGAGSGNTGELFF
>TRBJ1-1|TRBD1|few|TRBV27
TGTGCCAGCAGTCTACAGGGGCGGGGTGAAGCTTTCTTT
CASSLQGRGEAFF
>TRBJ1-1|-|-|TRBV19
TGTGCCAGCACCAATAGAATGAACACTGAAGCTTTCTTT
CASTNRMNTEAFF
>TRBJ1-1|-|-|TRBV10-1
TGCGCCAGCGACAAGCCAGTGTGGAACACTGAAGCTTTCTTT
CASDKPVWNTEAFF
>TRBJ1-1|TRBD1|-|TRBV19
TGTGCCAGTAGTCCACTCGGGACAGGGAGCGGGAACACTGAAGCTTTCTTT
CASSPLGTGSGNTEAFF
>TRBJ2-7|TRBD1|once|TRBV5-1
TGCGCCAGCAGCATGGGGGCCAGGGGGCTCGGCGAGCAGTACTTC
CASSMGARGLGEQYF
>TRBJ2-1|TRBD2|-|TRBV5-1
TGCGCCAGCAGCCTAGGACTAGTGGGCTCGAATGAGCAGTTCTTC
CASSLGLVGSNEQFF
>TRBJ1-1|TRBD1|-|TRBV9
TGTGCCAGCAGCGTAGGGGGAACAGGGGGCACTGAAGCTTTCTTT
CASSVGGTGGTEAFF
>TRBJ2-7|TRBD1|-|TRBV4-1
TGCGCCAGCAGCCGGACAGGGGCCTACGAGCAGTACTTC
CASSRTGAYEQYF
>TRBJ1-4|TRBD1|-|TRBV4-2
TGTGCCAGCAGCCAAGGGACAGGGGGTGGTTGGGGTAACGAAAAACTGTTTTTT
CASSQGTGGGWGNEKLFF
>TRBJ1-1|-|once|TRBV12-3/TRBV12-4
TGTGCCAGCAGGGAGGGGCGGTATACTGAAGCTTTCTTT
CASREGRYTEAFF
>TRBJ2-7|-|-|TRBV7-2
TGTGCCAGCAGCTTAGTAGGCGGGGACTCCTACGAGCAGTACTTC
CASSLVGGDSYEQYF
>TRBJ2-5|TRBD2|few|TRBV6-6
TGTGCCAGCAGTTCTGCGGGGGGGCCCCAAGACCCCGGGTACTTC
CASSSAGGPQDPGYF
>TRBJ2-5|TRBD2|-|TRBV4-3
TGCGCCAGCAGCCAAGGGGTAGCGGGAGGAGGGGAGACCCAGTACTTC
CASSQGVAGGGETQYF
>TRBJ2-1|TRBD2|-|TRBV5-4
TGTGCCAGCATCAGCGGGCGGGGGGGCCCCCACAATGAGCAGTTCTTC
CASISGRGGPHNEQFF
>TRBJ2-1|TRBD2|-|TRBV6-2/TRBV6-3
TGTGCCAGCAGCCCCCAGCGGGGGGGCCAGATGACCTACAATGAGCAGTTCTTC
CASSPQRGGQMTYNEQFF
>TRBJ1-5|TRBD1|few|TRBV9
TGTGCCAGCAGCGTAGATGGACAGGGAGATCGGCCCCAGCATTTT
CASSVDGQGDRPQHF
>TRBJ2-7|TRBD2|-|TRBV30
TGTGCCTGGAGGTCATCAGCGGGGACCTACGAGCAGTACTTC
CAWRSSAGTYEQYF
>TRBJ2-5|-|-|TRBV7-9
TGTGCCAGCAGCTTCAGGGTCCAAGAGACCCAGTACTTC
CASSFRVQETQYF
>TRBJ2-5|TRBD2|-|TRBV7-2
TGTGCCAGCAGTTACGGACAAGGTACTAGCGGGGAGAAAGAGACCCAGTACTTC
CASSYGQGTSGEKETQYF
>TRBJ1-2|-|-|TRBV2
TGTGCCAGCAATCGTGCCGGCAGGGCTAACTATGGCTACACCTTC
CASNRAGRANYGYTF
>TRBJ1-2|-|-|TRBV4-3
TGCGCCAGCAGCCAAAGACTACGAAGGACCTGGGATGGCTACACCTTC
CASSQRLRRTWDGYTF
>TRBJ2-1|-|once|TRBV7-2
TGTGCCAGCAGCTTGGGCGTAAGTCAACTCAACGAGCAGTTCTTC
CASSLGVSQLNEQFF
>TRBJ2-1|-|-|TRBV6-2/TRBV6-3
TGTGCCAGCAGTCCGGGGAGCTCCTACAATGAGCAGTTCTTC
CASSPGSSYNEQFF
>TRBJ2-2|TRBD2|-|TRBV19
TGTGCCAGTAAGACTAGCGGGACCGACACCGGGGAGCTGTTTTTT
CASKTSGTDTGELFF
>TRBJ2-7|-|-|TRBV30
TGTGCCTGGAGTAACTTGGGACTGCCCACCTACGAGCAGTACTTC
CAWSNLGLPTYEQYF